The sequence of this T cell receptor (beta chain) was determined in a study of blood T cell repertoires in COVID-19. The table came from immunoSEQ multiplex PCR; TCRdb's copy has only in-frame clones and leaves some out. The sample comprises some 230,000 clones, about 80% of which are singletons, and about 2.1% rests with the top ten. The CDR3 is made up of 14 amino acids. V lost 1 base and J lost 10, with 11 bases in between. Germline assignment: CDR1 LGHDT and CDR2 YNNKEL (reference sequence). The TCR was taken from a woman aged 55-70 years with acute or convalescent COVID-19. The chain combines TRBV3-1 (or the pseudogene TRBV3-2) with TRBJ1-6; D possibly corresponds to TRBD1 (5 bases). Source material: peripheral blood. As DNA, the CDR3 is TGTGCCAGCAGCCAAGTTACGGGACTCTCACCCCTCCACTTT. This codes for CASSQVTGLSPLHF.